This record concerns one T cell receptor beta chain sequence. The data derive from a study of control samples from healthy donors and cancer patients. The repertoire was sequenced with immunoSEQ multiplex PCR; TCRdb's copy has only in-frame clones and lacks some. The table lists approximately 70,000 clones, 84% of them singletons. This TCR came from a man aged 50-60 years in good health. Sequenced material: blood.

The CDR3 coding sequence is TGTGCCAGCAGCTTGGGGTATACTGAAGCTTTCTTT. Translation gives CASSLGYTEAFF. The chain uses TRBV7-2 and TRBJ1-1; no firm D call. Trimming shortened V by 3 bases and J by 5 bases, and 7 bases separated the two germline ends. The germline gives CDR1 SGHTA, CDR2 FQGNSA. The length of the CDR3 is 12 residues.